A selection of T cell receptor beta chains follows, all from one sample in a study of blood T cell repertoires in COVID-19. Using immunoSEQ multiplex PCR, the repertoire was profiled, and TCRdb retains in-frame clones only, with some absent. This sample has 150,000 to 200,000 clones, with roughly nine tenths found just once. Sample: peripheral blood. The receptors here all came from a man aged 70 or older with active or convalescent COVID-19. Both conserved end residues are trimmed from each CDR3. Each record gives: J gene, V gene, CDR3 protein.

TRBJ1-4 | TRBV23-1 | ASSQSRIRLNEKLF
TRBJ1-6 | TRBV6-5 | ASRLGTDRYSPLH
TRBJ1-6 | TRBV10-1 | ASSGGGGFLDSPLH
TRBJ2-7 | TRBV6-5 | ASSYDAGTGGYEQY
TRBJ1-4 | TRBV7-6 | ASSNPGQGSEKLF
TRBJ2-5 | TRBV9 | ASSVGMGPGETQY
TRBJ2-1 | TRBV18 | ASSPRADNEQF
TRBJ2-2 | TRBV15 | ATRLAGNTGELF
TRBJ1-2 | TRBV28 | ASSLQDSYGYT
TRBJ1-5 | TRBV3-1/TRBV3-2 | ASSHGLAGSINQPQH
TRBJ2-3 | TRBV11-2 | ASSPDRGRVDTQY
TRBJ2-1 | TRBV9 | ASSVGGSTTSYEQF
TRBJ2-1 | TRBV4-3 | ASSQAIWSYNEQF
TRBJ2-5 | TRBV6-5 | ASAQGTRETQY
TRBJ2-7 | TRBV9 | ASSVGAASSYEQY
TRBJ2-5 | TRBV27 | ASSPIDSQETQY
TRBJ2-7 | TRBV5-5 | ASRRPGTGGSYEQY
TRBJ1-6 | TRBV9 | ASSVGQAANSPLH
TRBJ2-5 | TRBV4-1 | ASSLRDSPQPQY
TRBJ2-3 | TRBV10-2 | ASSESGRGDTQY
TRBJ2-1 | TRBV4-3 | ASSQEPGGYNEQF
TRBJ2-1 | TRBV14 | ASSQNRDRALNEQF
TRBJ2-1 | TRBV2 | ASSSPGGQNEQF
TRBJ1-5 | TRBV28 | ASSSRVNNQPQH
TRBJ1-3 | TRBV5-4 | ASSFRGSGHTIY
TRBJ1-5 | TRBV28 | ASSSGTVGAQPQH
TRBJ1-1 | TRBV6-5 | ASRTGVVNTEAF
TRBJ2-3 | TRBV6-6 | ASSWRGQGDTQY
TRBJ2-1 | TRBV9 | ASSVDGGVNEQF
TRBJ1-1 | TRBV7-2 | ASSSWDSANTEAF
TRBJ2-2 | TRBV28 | ASSFSRGSGRYTGELF
TRBJ2-5 | TRBV5-6 | ASSSYDRGSWETQY
TRBJ2-3 | TRBV12-5 | ASGQGVGGATSTDTQY
TRBJ1-6 | TRBV7-2 | ASSLVRNSPLH
TRBJ1-5 | TRBV11-2 | ASSWGGQGGQPQH
TRBJ2-7 | TRBV27 | ASNPGTAPTYEQY
TRBJ2-7 | TRBV2 | ASRPTGESYEQY
TRBJ2-1 | TRBV24-1 | ATSQSGTSVYNEQF
TRBJ2-1 | TRBV5-1 | ASSPAGGRDNEQF
TRBJ2-2 | TRBV7-9 | ASSLDRSSGELF
TRBJ1-5 | TRBV6-1 | ASSVQRQIYSNQPQH
TRBJ1-6 | TRBV5-1 | ASSLGQLGSPLH
TRBJ2-5 | TRBV24-1 | ATSDPWQSETQY
TRBJ2-3 | TRBV5-1 | ASSLASKNTQY
TRBJ1-3 | TRBV25-1 | ASKEENSGNTIY
TRBJ1-5 | TRBV2 | ASSESVSNQPQH